The 7 T cell receptor beta chains below come from one sample, sequenced in a study of human T cells and chemical hapten exposure. Each CDR3 protein gets one entry after TCRdb re-called the 5' RACE reads with MiXCR. The sample consists of about 140,000 distinct CDR3 sequences, 3.5% to 5% of them appearing once. Total RNA came from unfractionated whole blood. Receptors were obtained from a female donor in good health.

At least ten counts were recorded for this clonotype. J is TRBJ2-7 and V is TRBV3-1; 7 nucleotides align to TRBD1. Germline CDR1 LGHDT, CDR2 YNNKEL (reference sequence). CDR3 size: 16 residues. Trimming cost V 1 base and J 2 bases; bases outside gene matches: 8. Here the CDR3 reads CASSQVSPGTAYEQYF. The CDR3 DNA is TGTGCCAGCAGCCAAGTTTCCCCGGGGACAGCCTACGAGCAGTACTTC.

This clonotype was recorded many times. The chain combines TRBV29-1 with TRBJ1-1; TRBD1 matches 9 bases. Per germline, CDR1 SQVTM and CDR2 ANQGSEA. V trimming: 6 bases; J trimming: 0 bases; junction bases outside the gene matches: 5. There are 14 residues in the CDR3. CDR3 coding DNA: TGCAGCGTCGATGACAGGGGGTTGAACACTGAAGCTTTCTTT. Encoded protein: CSVDDRGLNTEAFF. Looking up the rest from reference TRBV29-1 and TRBJ1-1 gives the full variable domain: SAVISQKPSRDICQRGTSLTIQCQVDSQVTMMFWYRQQPGQSLTLIATANQGSEATYESGFVIDKFPISRPNLTFSTLTVSNMSPEDSSIYLCSVDDRGLNTEAFFGQGTRLTVV.

At least ten counts were recorded for this clonotype. The chain couples TRBV19 to TRBJ1-5; TRBD1 is a possible D gene (5 bases). This CDR3 is built from 16 residues. The V end was cut by 4 bases, the J end by 1 base, with 14 bases between. The V gene's germline CDR1 is LNHDA and CDR2 SQIVND (reference sequence). CDR3 nucleotides: TGTGCCAGTAGTACCCCGTTGGGGGGAAGCAATCAGCCCCAGCATTTT. Translating it yields CASSTPLGGSNQPQHF.

In its sample, this clonotype was seen many times. CDR3 sequence (DNA): TGCGCCAGCAGCCAAGACCGGACAGGGAGTGAGTTCTTC. Protein sequence: CASSQDRTGSEFF. The chain links TRBV4-3 to TRBJ2-1, with 8 nucleotides matching TRBD1. The CDR3 length is 13 residues. V lost 0 bases to trimming and J lost 14 bases; unmatched junction nucleotides: 6. CDR1 and CDR2 (germline): LGHNA, YSLEER.

The table lists this clonotype with many counts. The chain recombines TRBV4-2 with TRBJ2-3; D is unresolved. Trimming stripped 2 bases from V and 8 bases from J, with 11 bases between. The CDR3 length is 13 residues. Germline V gene lookup returns CDR1 LGHNA and CDR2 YNFKEQ. In DNA form, the CDR3 reads TGTGCCAGCAGCCAAAATAGAGGCTTTACGCAGTATTTT. Translating it yields CASSQNRGFTQYF.

This clonotype has just a few counts. The V call is TRBV29-1, the J call TRBJ2-3; 10 bases align to TRBD2. V was clipped by 7 bases and J by 4 bases; unmatched bases: 11. This CDR3 region has 15 residues. The germline gives CDR1 SQVTM, CDR2 ANQGSEA. Here the CDR3 reads CSAAGVAGGPDTQYF. The CDR3, as DNA: TGCAGCGCTGCTGGGGTAGCGGGGGGCCCAGATACGCAGTATTTT.

Regarding this clonotype: Possible read error: a much larger clone is one base away. V usage is TRBV2 and J usage is TRBJ1-1, with D possibly being TRBD1 (5 bases). This CDR3 is 13 amino acids long. CDR1 is SNHLY and CDR2 is FYNNEI in the germline V gene. V dropped 6 bases and J dropped 7 bases, with 15 bases sitting between them. The CDR3 DNA is TGTGCCAGCAGGGACCCTCGACAGCGTGAAGCTTTCTTT. Its translation: CASRDPRQREAFF.